The TCR beta chain under discussion was sequenced for a study of cytomegalovirus exposure and HLA in healthy donors. Per germline, CDR1 SGHDN and CDR2 FVKESK. Trimming removed 1 base from V and 8 bases from J, with 13 bases in between. This CDR3 has 14 residues. The PCR made use of 60 Vbeta and 13 Jbeta primers. TCRdb's copy holds only in-frame clones and misses some; the assay was immunoSEQ multiplex PCR. This sample has about 190,000 clones, with approximately 83% found just once. The chain uses TRBV14 and TRBJ2-3, with unresolved D. This clonotype originated in a woman in her 50s in good health and CMV-seropositive. Sequencing was done on a sample of PBMCs. The CDR3, as DNA: TGTGCCAGCAGCCAAGTCGACTTCTTTGGTACGCAGTATTTT. It specifies CASSQVDFFGTQYF.